Sequencing of this T cell receptor (beta chain) was carried out in a study of blood T cell repertoires in COVID-19. Turning to the study itself: COVID-19 samples from acute and convalescent phases originated in the United States, Italy and Spain. T cells, B-cell-depleted T cells, or PBMCs supplied cDNA or gDNA.

The authors' processing: Counts of nucleated cells, estimated from reference gene primer amplification, were obtained. The protocol was immunoSEQ multiplex PCR, while the TCRdb copy is restricted to in-frame clones and leaves out a portion. V, J and clone size are those of that table, while D and trimming were read from the DNA. The table lists approximately 240,000 clones, nearly 90% of them singletons. V was pared by 6 bases and J by 10 bases, with 16 bases between. The CDR3 totals 13 residues. Germline CDR1 is LGHDT and CDR2 is YNNKEL (reference sequence). Sequencing was carried out using peripheral blood. This chain joins TRBV3-1 (or the pseudogene TRBV3-2) and TRBJ2-4; no clear D gene. This TCR came from a woman between 18 and 29 years old who had recovered from COVID-19. Here the CDR3 reads CASSLAPNRIQYF. CDR3 bases: TGTGCCAGCAGTCTTGCTCCAAACAGAATTCAGTACTTC.